The 26 T cell receptor beta chains below all came from one sample that was sequenced in a study of blood T cell repertoires in COVID-19. Sequencing was performed with immunoSEQ multiplex PCR; in TCRdb, only in-frame clones are kept and a portion is missing. The table includes around 160,000 clones, just under 90% detected once. The sample taken for sequencing was peripheral blood. The receptors here all came from a woman in her seventies with COVID-19, enrolled during active disease.

The rearrangement joins TRBV28 to TRBJ2-4, with 9 bases identical to TRBD1. The CDR3 runs to 13 residues. J gave up 5 bases and V 7 bases, and 3 bases lay outside the gene matches. Germline values: CDR1 MDHEN, CDR2 SYDVKM. In nucleotides, the CDR3 is TGTGCCAGCAAAACAGGGGGCGAAAACATTCAGTACTTC. Its protein is CASKTGGENIQYF.

The CDR3: CASSPRSAGRNTEAFF. As DNA, the CDR3 is TGCGCCAGCAGCCCAAGGTCTGCAGGGCGGAACACTGAAGCTTTCTTT. V gene TRBV5-1 combines with J gene TRBJ1-1; weak D call: TRBD1 (5 bases). CDR1 and CDR2 (germline): SGHRS, YFSETQ. The CDR3 is 16 amino acids. V lost 4 bases, J lost 1 base, and 17 bases lay in between.

The sample holds one count of this clone. The chain couples TRBV12-3 or TRBV12-4 to TRBJ2-7; unclear D gene. This CDR3 is built from 12 residues. The germline V and J ends were trimmed by 8 bases and 0 bases, with 8 bases remaining between them. The CDR3 protein is CASSYSSYEQYF. CDR3 nucleotide sequence: TGTGCCAGCTCATACAGCTCCTACGAGCAGTACTTC.

The chain links TRBV15 to TRBJ2-7; D gene uncertain. Germline values: CDR1 LNHNV, CDR2 YYDKDF (reference sequence). Trimming took 3 bases from V and 1 from J, leaving 16 bases between them. The CDR3 runs to 16 residues. CDR3 region: CATSSGYQIVSYEQYF. The CDR3 nucleotides are TGTGCCACCAGCAGCGGGTACCAGATTGTGTCCTACGAGCAGTACTTC.

The chain has TRBV10-1 and TRBJ1-4, with D unresolved. V shed 2 bases and J shed 0 bases, with 7 bases lying between them. The germline V gene encodes CDR1 WNHNN and CDR2 SYGVQD (reference sequence). The CDR3 extends over 15 amino acids. This CDR3 is CASSEATATNEKLFF. The CDR3 DNA is TGCGCCAGCAGTGAGGCCACGGCAACTAATGAAAAACTGTTTTTT.

The V gene is TRBV5-5, the J gene TRBJ2-6, with D perhaps matching TRBD1 (5 bases). Germline V CDR1 and CDR2: SGHKS, YYEKEE (reference sequence). Trimming left V 2 bases short and J 4 bases short, with 16 bases between. The CDR3 spans 17 residues. The CDR3 nucleotides read TGTGCCAGCAGCTTCATGGACCGGACATCAGGGGCCAACGTCCTGACTTTC. Its protein product is CASSFMDRTSGANVLTF.

The genes are TRBV4-1 and TRBJ2-3; 10 bases agree with TRBD1. V was pared by 2 bases and J by 6 bases, with 5 bases of the junction left unmatched. This CDR3 has 15 residues. The germline CDR1 and CDR2 sequences are MGHRA and YSYEKL. The CDR3 spells CASSQHGTGADTQYF. The CDR3, as DNA: TGCGCCAGCAGCCAACACGGGACAGGGGCCGATACGCAGTATTTT.

The chain employs TRBV5-1 and TRBJ2-2, with TRBD1 matching 8 bases. V lost 9 bases, J lost 0 bases, and 7 bases stayed unmatched. Germline values: CDR1 SGHRS, CDR2 YFSETQ. The CDR3 has 15 residues. The CDR3, as DNA: TGCGCCACCCGGACAGGGCCCGCGAACACCGGGGAGCTGTTTTTT. Amino acid sequence: CATRTGPANTGELFF.

This clone was recorded many times. CDR3 coding DNA: TGCGCCAGCAGCGCGGGACAGGAGTTGGATGGCTACACCTTC. Amino acid sequence: CASSAGQELDGYTF. The chain recombines TRBV5-1 with TRBJ1-2, with TRBD1 matching over 8 bases. This CDR3 has 14 residues. J was trimmed by 6 bases and V by 4 bases; bases with no gene match: 8. The germline V gene has CDR1 SGHRS and CDR2 YFSETQ.

V is TRBV2 and J is TRBJ1-4, with 8 bases fitting TRBD1. Germline CDR1 reads SNHLY; CDR2 reads FYNNEI. The CDR3 sequence is 14 residues long. V gave up 8 bases and J gave up 5 bases; unmatched junction bases: 7. The CDR3 loop is CASGRTGPNEKLFF. The CDR3 DNA is TGTGCCAGCGGAAGGACAGGGCCGAATGAAAAACTGTTTTTT. Supplemented by reference TRBV2 and TRBJ1-4, the full variable domain reads EPEVTQTPSHQVTQMGQEVILRCVPISNHLYFYWYRQILGQKVEFLVSFYNNEISEKSEIFDDQFSVERPDGSNFTLKIRSTKLEDSAMYFCASGRTGPNEKLFFGSGTQLSVL.

The rearrangement joins TRBV18 to TRBJ2-7; perhaps TRBD1 as D (6 bases). Deletions cut 6 bases from V and 2 bases from J, with 11 bases between. The germline V gene encodes CDR1 KGHSH and CDR2 LQKENI. CDR3 length equals 13 residues. The CDR3 sequence: CASSFGTPYEQYF. The CDR3, as DNA: TGTGCCAGCTCGTTCGGGACACCCTACGAGCAGTACTTC.

This chain uses TRBV29-1 with TRBJ1-1; D not resolved. Germline CDR1 is SQVTM and CDR2 is ANQGSEA. Trimming took 3 bases from V and 2 from J, leaving 7 bases between them. CDR3 length: 12 residues. CDR3 region: CSVDRSNTEAFF. The DNA of the CDR3 is TGCAGCGTTGACAGGTCCAACACTGAAGCTTTCTTT.

V gene TRBV28 combines with J gene TRBJ2-1; 13 bases align to TRBD2. CDR1 is MDHEN, CDR2 SYDVKM, per germline. The V gene end was trimmed by 4 bases and the J gene end by 2 bases; junction bases not matched to a gene: 2. The CDR3 runs 16 residues. The chain's CDR3 is CASSYGLAGAYNEQFF. The CDR3 bases are TGTGCCAGCAGTTACGGACTAGCGGGGGCCTACAATGAGCAGTTCTTC.

The V and J genes are TRBV5-6 and TRBJ1-1; D unclear. The CDR3 extends over 15 amino acids. CDR1 is SGHDT and CDR2 is YYEEEE in the germline V gene. V shed 0 bases and J shed 1 base, with 10 bases lying between them. CDR3 nucleotide sequence: TGTGCCAGCAGCTTGGGTTCAGGCCGGAACACTGAAGCTTTCTTT. This translates into CASSLGSGRNTEAFF.

This chain links TRBV3-1 (or the pseudogene TRBV3-2) with TRBJ2-2; TRBD2 matches 8 bases. V lost 0 bases and J lost 5; bases outside the gene matches: 5. The CDR3 consists of 16 residues. Germline-derived CDR1 and CDR2 are LGHDT and YNNKEL (reference sequence). The CDR3 DNA reads as TGTGCCAGCAGCCAAGATCTAGCGGGTGAAACCGGGGAGCTGTTTTTT. Residues: CASSQDLAGETGELFF.

The chain combines TRBV5-4 with TRBJ2-5; 14 positions agree with TRBD2. Germline loops: CDR1 SGHNT, CDR2 YYREEE (reference sequence). This CDR3 comprises 15 residues. After removal of 3 bases from V and 4 bases from J, the junction contained 2 bases not matched to a gene. CDR3 bases: TGTGCCAGCAGCTGGGGGACTAGCGGGGGAGAGACCCAGTACTTC. Amino acids: CASSWGTSGGETQYF.

The genes are TRBV2 and TRBJ2-5; D is possibly TRBD1 (6 bases). The CDR3 spans 13 residues. The V and J ends lost 5 bases and 9 bases respectively, with 16 bases between them. Germline CDR1 is SNHLY and CDR2 is FYNNEI. The CDR3 DNA reads TGTGCCAGCAGTCAGGGGCGGCAAGGGTCCCAGTACTTC. Amino acid sequence: CASSQGRQGSQYF. Variable domain in full (rest from reference TRBV2 and TRBJ2-5): EPEVTQTPSHQVTQMGQEVILRCVPISNHLYFYWYRQILGQKVEFLVSFYNNEISEKSEIFDDQFSVERPDGSNFTLKIRSTKLEDSAMYFCASSQGRQGSQYFGPGTRLLVL.

The chain employs TRBV7-2 and TRBJ1-4; maybe TRBD1 (6 bases). V lost 6 bases, J lost 8 bases, and 22 bases lay in between. This CDR3 contains 16 residues. Germline assignment: CDR1 SGHTA and CDR2 FQGNSA. DNA of the CDR3: TGTGCCAGCAGACCAGACAGGTTAGGGTCTCAAGAAAAACTGTTTTTT. The encoded protein is CASRPDRLGSQEKLFF.

The CDR3 loop reads CASSPGQAWDNEQFF. CDR3 bases: TGTGCCAGCTCACCTGGGCAGGCCTGGGACAATGAGCAGTTCTTC. The gene calls are TRBV18 and TRBJ2-1; D gene unclear. CDR1 and CDR2 from the germline V gene are KGHSH and LQKENI. The V and J ends lost 3 bases and 5 bases respectively, with 14 bases between them. The CDR3 has 15 residues.

The rearrangement links TRBV30 to TRBJ1-2, with a tentative D call TRBD1 (6 bases). Trimming removed 1 base at V and 1 base at J, with 16 bases between. The CDR3 is 16 residues long. Germline CDR1 reads GTSNPN; CDR2 reads SVGIG (reference sequence). CDR3 sequence: CAWSDPGTPINYGYTF. The CDR3 coding sequence is TGTGCCTGGAGTGACCCTGGGACACCAATTAACTATGGCTACACCTTC.

V and J are TRBV3-1 (or the pseudogene TRBV3-2) and TRBJ2-1; D is unclear. Trimming took off 1 base at V and 8 bases at J, with 9 bases between the two ends. The germline CDR1 and CDR2 sequences are LGHDT and YNNKEL (reference sequence). The CDR3 has 13 amino acids. CDR3 region: CASSQVWSDEQFF. CDR3 DNA sequence: TGTGCCAGCAGCCAAGTGTGGAGCGATGAGCAGTTCTTC.

Only one count was recorded for this clone. The chain recombines TRBV7-2 with TRBJ2-1, with TRBD2 matching over 8 bases. V dropped 5 bases and J dropped 7; count of bases not matched to a gene: 13. Germline CDR1 SGHTA, CDR2 FQGNSA. This CDR3 is 16 amino acids long. Here the CDR3 DNA reads TGTGCCAGCAGCCCATTCGGGCGGGGGGCCGGGAATGAGCAGTTCTTC. Translation: CASSPFGRGAGNEQFF.

This rearrangement joins TRBV5-1 to TRBJ2-5; 13 positions match TRBD2. CDR3 size: 18 residues. V shed 4 bases, J shed 5 bases, and the junction held 14 bases outside the gene matches. The germline CDR1 and CDR2 sequences are SGHRS and YFSETQ. CDR3 residues: CASSPSPGLAGISETQYF. Here the CDR3 DNA reads TGCGCCAGCAGCCCCTCCCCGGGACTAGCGGGGATCAGCGAGACCCAGTACTTC.

The J gene is TRBJ1-4, the V gene TRBV2; 8 bases are a match to TRBD1. The CDR3 runs to 14 residues. The V and J ends lost 4 bases and 6 bases, in that order; junction bases with no gene match: 4. The germline CDR1 and CDR2 sequences are SNHLY and FYNNEI. The CDR3 coding sequence is TGTGCCAGCAGTGGCGGCAGGGGGCATGAAAAACTGTTTTTT. Translating gives CASSGGRGHEKLFF.

The CDR3 DNA is TGCGCCAGCAGCCCGACAGGCGGCTATGGCTACACCTTC. It codes for CASSPTGGYGYTF. The genes are TRBV5-1 and TRBJ1-2; D may be TRBD1 (6 bases). Per the germline V gene, CDR1 is SGHRS and CDR2 is YFSETQ. CDR3 length equals 13 residues. Trimming took off 4 bases at V and 4 bases at J, with 11 bases between the two ends.

The rearrangement uses TRBV11-2 and TRBJ2-2; 7 bases are shared with TRBD1. The CDR3 length is 16 residues. From germline, CDR1 is SGHAT and CDR2 FQNNGV. J lost 4 bases, V lost 1 base, and 6 bases had no gene match. The CDR3 DNA reads TGTGCCAGCAGCTTAGCCACGACAGGGACCACCGGGGAGCTGTTTTTT. It specifies CASSLATTGTTGELFF.